The rows below give T cell receptor beta chains drawn from one sample of a study of post-analysis software for immune sequencing data. TCRdb processed the PCR reads anew with MiXCR; each CDR3 protein has one entry. The data contain under 900,000 distinct CDR3 sequences, under 70% of them seen just once; the ten biggest clones take up approximately 4.3%. The specimen sequenced was blood. The receptor set was obtained from a girl aged 5-17 years with multiple sclerosis. CDR3s include the opening cysteine and the closing phenylalanine or tryptophan. The D gene is left open where the match is weak. Expanded clones get a size class; other rows say once, few or many, or leave the size out.

D gene	V gene	clone size	J gene	CDR3 protein
.	TRBV27	few	TRBJ2-7	CASSQGSVNPREQYF
.	TRBV7-2	.	TRBJ1-2	CASSLATPYGYTF
.	TRBV10-3	.	TRBJ1-5	CAINGGNSNQPQHF
TRBD2	TRBV7-9	few	TRBJ2-5	CASSLSRVATSVQETQYF
TRBD2	TRBV6-5	once	TRBJ2-3	CASSRPSGSRTDTQYF
.	TRBV27	.	.	CASIEPGPKEETQYF
TRBD2	TRBV9	.	TRBJ2-1	CASSVVAGAANEQFF
.	TRBV7-9	.	TRBJ2-1	CASSPYSLRSYNEQFF
.	TRBV6-5	.	TRBJ1-2	CASSYSGDLGGYTF
TRBD2	TRBV20-1	.	TRBJ2-3	CSAQTPGLDTDTQYF
TRBD2	TRBV7-9	once	TRBJ2-5	CASSSRLAGETQYF
TRBD2	TRBV7-3	.	TRBJ2-3	CASSSIPSGLSTDTQYF
TRBD1	TRBV20-1	.	TRBJ2-1	CSAYRGQDEQFF
.	TRBV4-1	.	TRBJ2-5	CASSSTETQYF
.	TRBV19	few	TRBJ1-2	CASNWGADGYTF
.	TRBV25-1	.	TRBJ2-1	CASKKGGFYNEQFF
TRBD2	TRBV5-1	.	TRBJ2-1	CASSLAGLRYNEQFF
.	TRBV29-1	few	TRBJ2-7	CSVIGTQLYEQYF
.	TRBV5-1	.	TRBJ1-1	CASSLVQGKTEAFF
.	TRBV20-1	few	TRBJ1-5	CSASHAVDQPQHF
.	TRBV20-1	.	TRBJ2-3	CSATMADTQYF
.	TRBV7-2	.	TRBJ1-2	CASNLDGANYGYTF
.	TRBV6-5	.	TRBJ2-1	CASSRNGGTYNEQFF
.	TRBV5-1	few	.	CASSWDRGRLAGAYEQYF
.	TRBV5-1	.	.	CASRNARGGPYEQYF
.	TRBV28	.	TRBJ2-4	CASSFLAGNIQYF
.	TRBV6-6	.	TRBJ1-2	CASSSGVRGYGYTF
TRBD1	TRBV15	.	TRBJ2-3	CATSIDRGTTDTQYF
.	TRBV20-1	.	TRBJ1-2	CSGRTTLPTVGYTF
.	TRBV15	.	TRBJ2-3	CATSRDRGDTFTDTQYF
TRBD2	TRBV7-6	.	TRBJ2-1	CASSLRVTLAENNEQFF
.	TRBV7-6	.	TRBJ2-3	CASSLATAGATDTQYF
TRBD2	TRBV10-3	few	TRBJ2-1	CAISATAGGSNEQFF
.	TRBV20-1	few	TRBJ2-7	CSARDLGVPYEQYF
.	TRBV19	.	TRBJ2-7	CASSTEVLGIEQYF
.	TRBV27	.	TRBJ1-2	CASSFDGPNGYTF
TRBD2	TRBV7-8	few	TRBJ2-3	CASSLGLLAGASTDTQYF
.	TRBV12-3/TRBV12-4	.	TRBJ2-5	CASSRQEVETQYF
.	TRBV5-4	.	TRBJ2-1	CASSLVYRNEQFF
.	TRBV6-5	.	TRBJ1-2	CASRVLGGRSYGYTF
TRBD2	TRBV5-1	.	TRBJ2-3	CASSGGTSGGPKDTQYF
TRBD1	TRBV24-1	.	TRBJ2-1	CATSDTTGQVLGGQFF
.	TRBV4-1	.	TRBJ2-7	CASSQALGGPLDEQYF
.	TRBV12-3/TRBV12-4	few	TRBJ2-1	CASSFTGMSYNEQFF